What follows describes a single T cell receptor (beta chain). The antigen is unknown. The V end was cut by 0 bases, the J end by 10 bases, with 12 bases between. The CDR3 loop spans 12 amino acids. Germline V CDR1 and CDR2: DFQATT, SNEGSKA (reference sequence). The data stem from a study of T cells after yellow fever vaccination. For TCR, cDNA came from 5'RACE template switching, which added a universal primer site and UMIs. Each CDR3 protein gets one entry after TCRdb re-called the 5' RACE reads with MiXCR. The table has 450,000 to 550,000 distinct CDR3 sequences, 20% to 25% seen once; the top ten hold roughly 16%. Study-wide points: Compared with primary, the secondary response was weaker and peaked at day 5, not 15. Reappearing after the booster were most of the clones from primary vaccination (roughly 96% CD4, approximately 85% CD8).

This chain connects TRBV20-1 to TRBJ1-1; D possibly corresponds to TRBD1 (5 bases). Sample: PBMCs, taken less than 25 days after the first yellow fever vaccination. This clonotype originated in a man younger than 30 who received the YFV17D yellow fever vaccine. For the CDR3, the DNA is TGCAGTGCTAGAGATGGGGGGAGAAGAGCTTTCTTT. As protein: CSARDGGRRAFF.